This TCR beta chain was obtained from a study of cytomegalovirus exposure and HLA in healthy donors. The study's findings and limits: It was 150 to 200 TCR beta chains that were listed as cytomegalovirus-associated. A later analysis reportedly found that, within productive TCRs, an Asian-associated ancestry cluster had fewer N-insertions than the mean observed across the approximately 690 donors. Rates of TCR association differed by HLA locus in a later analysis, with DRB1 highest and HLA-C lowest.

In regard to this clone: Antigen: not known.

The PCR ran on 60 Vbeta and 13 Jbeta primers. Only in-frame clones appear in the TCRdb table, and some are missing; sequencing was by immunoSEQ multiplex PCR. The sample consists of 65,000 to 90,000 clones, about four fifths of them appearing once. V was pared by 8 bases and J by 0 bases, with 15 bases between. Germline V gene lookup returns CDR1 SNHLY and CDR2 FYNNEI. The CDR3 loop spans 15 amino acids. The gene calls are TRBV2 and TRBJ2-3, with D tentatively TRBD2 (6 bases). The sequence came from a man aged 55 to 70 in good health and CMV-seronegative. Sequenced material: PBMCs. The CDR3 sequence is CASGRGLFSTDTQYF. The CDR3 DNA sequence: TGTGCCAGCGGGCGGGGACTTTTCAGCACAGATACGCAGTATTTT.